This T cell receptor beta chain is drawn from a study of cytomegalovirus exposure and HLA in healthy donors. Overall study findings and caveats: Researchers catalogued over 150 TCR beta chains as cytomegalovirus-associated.

CDR3 size: 16 residues. CDR1 and CDR2 from the germline V gene are LNHNV and YYDKDF (reference sequence). Trimming at V came to 2 bases and at J to 1 base, leaving 4 bases not matched to a gene. Researchers ran the PCR with 60 Vbeta and 13 Jbeta primers. Using immunoSEQ multiplex PCR, the repertoire was profiled, and TCRdb retains in-frame clones only, with some absent. The table records under 200,000 clones, less than 90% of them present only once. This clone has a single count. Its antigen is still unknown. The sequence was obtained from a boy aged 2 to 10 in good health and CMV-seronegative. The sequenced sample was PBMCs. V is TRBV15 and J is TRBJ2-2, with 7 nucleotides matching TRBD1. For the CDR3, the DNA is TGTGCCACCAGCAGAACTGACAGGGAGAACACCGGGGAGCTGTTTTTT. Its translation is CATSRTDRENTGELFF.